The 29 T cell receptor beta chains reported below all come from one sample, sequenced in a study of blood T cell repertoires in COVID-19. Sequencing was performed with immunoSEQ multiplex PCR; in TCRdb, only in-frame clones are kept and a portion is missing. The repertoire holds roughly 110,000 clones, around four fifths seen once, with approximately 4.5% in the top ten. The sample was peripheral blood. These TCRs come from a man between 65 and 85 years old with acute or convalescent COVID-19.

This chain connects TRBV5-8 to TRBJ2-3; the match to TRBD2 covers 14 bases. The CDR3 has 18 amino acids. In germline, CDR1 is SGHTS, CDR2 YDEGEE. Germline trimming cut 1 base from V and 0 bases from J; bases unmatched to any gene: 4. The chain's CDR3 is CASSLMGLAGVSTDTQYF. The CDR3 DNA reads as TGTGCCAGCAGCTTGATGGGACTAGCGGGGGTGAGCACAGATACGCAGTATTTT.

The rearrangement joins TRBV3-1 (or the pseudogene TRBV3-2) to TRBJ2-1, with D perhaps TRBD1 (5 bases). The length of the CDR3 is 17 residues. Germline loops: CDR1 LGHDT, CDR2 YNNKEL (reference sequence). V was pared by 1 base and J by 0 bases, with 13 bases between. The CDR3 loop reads CASSQGGGLSSYNEQFF. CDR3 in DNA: TGTGCCAGCAGCCAAGGGGGCGGCTTGAGCTCCTACAATGAGCAGTTCTTC.

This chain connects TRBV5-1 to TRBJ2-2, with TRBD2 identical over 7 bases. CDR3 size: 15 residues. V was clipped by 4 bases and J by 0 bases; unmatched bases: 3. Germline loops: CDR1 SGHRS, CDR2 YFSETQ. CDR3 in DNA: TGCGCCAGCAGCACGGGACTACCGAACACCGGGGAGCTGTTTTTT. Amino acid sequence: CASSTGLPNTGELFF.

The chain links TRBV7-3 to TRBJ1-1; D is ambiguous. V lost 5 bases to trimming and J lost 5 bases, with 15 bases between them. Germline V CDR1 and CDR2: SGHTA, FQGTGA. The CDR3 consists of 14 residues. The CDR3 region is CASSLDPGSTEAFF. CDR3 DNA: TGTGCCAGCAGCCTAGACCCGGGGTCGACTGAAGCTTTCTTT. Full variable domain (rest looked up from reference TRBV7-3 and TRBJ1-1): GAGVSQTPSNKVTEKGKYVELRCDPISGHTALYWYRQSLGQGPEFLIYFQGTGAADDSGLPNDRFFAVRPEGSVSTLKIQRTERGDSAVYLCASSLDPGSTEAFFGQGTRLTVV.

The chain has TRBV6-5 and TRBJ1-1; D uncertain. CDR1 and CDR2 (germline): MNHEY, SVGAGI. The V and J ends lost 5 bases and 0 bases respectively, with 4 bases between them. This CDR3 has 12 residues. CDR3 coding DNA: TGTGCCAGCAGTAAGCTGAACACTGAAGCTTTCTTT. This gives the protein CASSKLNTEAFF.

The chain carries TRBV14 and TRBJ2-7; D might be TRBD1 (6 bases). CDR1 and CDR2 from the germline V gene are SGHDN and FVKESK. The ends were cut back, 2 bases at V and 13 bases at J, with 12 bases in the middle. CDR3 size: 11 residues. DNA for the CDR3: TGTGCCAGCAGCCAACGCGACAGGACTTACTTC. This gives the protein CASSQRDRTYF.

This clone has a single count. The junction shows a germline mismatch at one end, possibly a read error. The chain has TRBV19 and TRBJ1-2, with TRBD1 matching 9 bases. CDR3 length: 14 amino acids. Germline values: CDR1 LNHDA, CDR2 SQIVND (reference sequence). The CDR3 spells CASSDRGGVQSQRF. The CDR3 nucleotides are TGTGCCAGTAGTGACAGGGGGGGTGTTCAATCCCAGCGCTTC.

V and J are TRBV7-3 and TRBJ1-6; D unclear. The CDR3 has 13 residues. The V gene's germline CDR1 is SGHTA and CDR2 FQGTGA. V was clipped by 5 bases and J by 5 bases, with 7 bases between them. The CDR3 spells CASSPDNNSPLHF. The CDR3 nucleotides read TGTGCCAGCAGCCCAGATAATAATTCACCCCTCCACTTT.

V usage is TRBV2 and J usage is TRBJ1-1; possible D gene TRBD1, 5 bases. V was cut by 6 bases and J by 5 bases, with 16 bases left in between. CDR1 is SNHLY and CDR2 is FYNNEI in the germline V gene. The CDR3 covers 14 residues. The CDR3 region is CASREARVGTEAFF. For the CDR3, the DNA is TGTGCCAGCAGAGAGGCCAGGGTTGGAACTGAAGCTTTCTTT. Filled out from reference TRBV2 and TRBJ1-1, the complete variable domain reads EPEVTQTPSHQVTQMGQEVILRCVPISNHLYFYWYRQILGQKVEFLVSFYNNEISEKSEIFDDQFSVERPDGSNFTLKIRSTKLEDSAMYFCASREARVGTEAFFGQGTRLTVV.

The CDR3 is CASSLDGGGTYEQYF. The CDR3 region has the DNA TGTGCCAGCAGCTTGGATGGCGGGGGGACGTACGAGCAGTACTTC. The gene calls are TRBV5-5 and TRBJ2-7; 8 nucleotides line up with TRBD2. Germline-derived CDR1 and CDR2 are SGHKS and YYEKEE (reference sequence). The CDR3 extends over 15 amino acids. The V and J ends lost 0 bases and 4 bases, in that order; junction bases with no gene match: 6.

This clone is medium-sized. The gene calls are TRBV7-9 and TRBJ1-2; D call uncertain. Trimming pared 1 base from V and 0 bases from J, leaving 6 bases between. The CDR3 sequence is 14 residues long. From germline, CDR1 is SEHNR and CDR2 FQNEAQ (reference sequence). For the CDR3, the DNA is TGTGCCAGCAGCTTAGTGAACTCTAACTATGGCTACACCTTC. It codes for CASSLVNSNYGYTF.

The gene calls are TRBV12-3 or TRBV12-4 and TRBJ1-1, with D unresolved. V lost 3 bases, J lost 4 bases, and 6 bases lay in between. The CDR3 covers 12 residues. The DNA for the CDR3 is TGTGCCAGCAGTTTGTATATCACTGAAGCTTTCTTT. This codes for CASSLYITEAFF.

CDR3 nucleotide sequence: TGTGCCAGTAGTAAACAGGGAGGGATGAACACTGAAGCTTTCTTT. It translates to CASSKQGGMNTEAFF. The rearrangement links TRBV19 to TRBJ1-1; D may be TRBD1 (6 bases). Per germline, CDR1 LNHDA and CDR2 SQIVND (reference sequence). The CDR3 is 15 residues long. Trimming left V 4 bases short and J 0 bases short, with 12 bases between.

DNA of the CDR3: TGTGCCAGCTCACGCGACAGGGACCGAGGCTACACCTTC. This encodes CASSRDRDRGYTF. The rearrangement joins TRBV18 to TRBJ1-2, with TRBD1 identical over 7 bases. The CDR3 length is 13 residues. Germline V gene sequence: CDR1 KGHSH, CDR2 LQKENI. V lost 4 bases, J lost 8 bases, and 7 bases stayed unmatched.

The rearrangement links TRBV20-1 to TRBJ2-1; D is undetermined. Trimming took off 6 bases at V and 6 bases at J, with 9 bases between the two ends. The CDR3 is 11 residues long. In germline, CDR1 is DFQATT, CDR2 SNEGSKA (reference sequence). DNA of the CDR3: TGCAGTGCCACTGGTGGCAATGAGCAGTTCTTC. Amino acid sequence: CSATGGNEQFF.

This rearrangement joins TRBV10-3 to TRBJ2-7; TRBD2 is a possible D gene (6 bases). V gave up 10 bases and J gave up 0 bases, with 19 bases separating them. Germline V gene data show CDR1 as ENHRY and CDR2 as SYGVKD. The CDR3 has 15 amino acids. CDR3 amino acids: CANPGTGSSSYEQYF. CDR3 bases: TGTGCCAACCCAGGGACTGGATCAAGCTCCTACGAGCAGTACTTC.

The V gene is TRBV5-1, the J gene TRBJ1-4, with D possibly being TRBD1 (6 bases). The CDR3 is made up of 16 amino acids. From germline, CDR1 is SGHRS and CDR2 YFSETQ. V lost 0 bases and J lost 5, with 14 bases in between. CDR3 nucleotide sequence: TGCGCCAGCAGCTTGGGGTCACAGGGCCGGAATGAAAAACTGTTTTTT. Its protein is CASSLGSQGRNEKLFF.

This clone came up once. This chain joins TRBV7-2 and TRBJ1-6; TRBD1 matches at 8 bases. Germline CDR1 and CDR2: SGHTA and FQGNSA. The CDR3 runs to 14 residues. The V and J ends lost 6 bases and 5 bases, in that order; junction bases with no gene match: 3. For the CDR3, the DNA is TGTGCCAGCAGTAGACAGGGGAATAATTCACCCCTCCACTTT. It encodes CASSRQGNNSPLHF.

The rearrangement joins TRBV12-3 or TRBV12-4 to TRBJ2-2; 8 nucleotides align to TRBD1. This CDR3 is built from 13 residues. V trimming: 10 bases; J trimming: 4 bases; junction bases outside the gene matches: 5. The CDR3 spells CATRQGSTGELFF. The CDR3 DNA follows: TGTGCCACCCGACAGGGGAGCACCGGGGAGCTGTTTTTT.

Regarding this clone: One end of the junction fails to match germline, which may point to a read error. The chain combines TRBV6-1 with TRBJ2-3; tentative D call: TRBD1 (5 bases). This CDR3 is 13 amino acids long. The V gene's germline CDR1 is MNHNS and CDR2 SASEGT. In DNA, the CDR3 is TGTGCCAGCAGTGAAGTGACAGATACGCAGTGTGTTTTT. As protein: CASSEVTDTQCVF.

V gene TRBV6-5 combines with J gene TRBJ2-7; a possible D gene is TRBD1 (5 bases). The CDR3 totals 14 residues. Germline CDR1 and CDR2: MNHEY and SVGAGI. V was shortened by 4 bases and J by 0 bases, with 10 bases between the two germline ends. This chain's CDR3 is CASSSRQFSYEQYF. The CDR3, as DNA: TGTGCCAGCAGTTCCAGACAGTTCTCCTACGAGCAGTACTTC.

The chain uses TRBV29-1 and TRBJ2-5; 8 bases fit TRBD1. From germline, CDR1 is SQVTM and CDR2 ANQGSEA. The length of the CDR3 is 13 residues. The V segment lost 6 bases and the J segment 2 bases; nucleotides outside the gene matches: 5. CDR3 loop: CSVAGTGQETQYF. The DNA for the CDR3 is TGCAGCGTCGCTGGGACAGGACAAGAGACCCAGTACTTC.

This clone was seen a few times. CDR3 nucleotide sequence: TGTGCCAGCAGTCGGACAGGTGGGGGCGAGCAGTACTTC. It encodes CASSRTGGGEQYF. The V and J genes are TRBV12-3 or TRBV12-4 and TRBJ2-7, with TRBD1 matching 7 bases. CDR3 length: 13 residues. V shed 5 bases, J shed 6 bases, and the junction held 7 bases outside the gene matches.

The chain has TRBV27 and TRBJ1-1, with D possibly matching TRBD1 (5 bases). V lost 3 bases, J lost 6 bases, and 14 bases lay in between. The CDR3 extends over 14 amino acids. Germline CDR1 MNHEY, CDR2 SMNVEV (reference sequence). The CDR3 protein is CASSLGGLVSEAFF. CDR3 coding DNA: TGTGCCAGCAGTTTGGGGGGTCTGGTCTCTGAAGCTTTCTTT.

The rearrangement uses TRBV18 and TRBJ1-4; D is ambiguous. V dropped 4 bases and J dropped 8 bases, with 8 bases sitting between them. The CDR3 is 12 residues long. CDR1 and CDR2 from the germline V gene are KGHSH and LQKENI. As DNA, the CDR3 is TGTGCCAGCTCACAGGAGGGCGAAAAACTGTTTTTT. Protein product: CASSQEGEKLFF.

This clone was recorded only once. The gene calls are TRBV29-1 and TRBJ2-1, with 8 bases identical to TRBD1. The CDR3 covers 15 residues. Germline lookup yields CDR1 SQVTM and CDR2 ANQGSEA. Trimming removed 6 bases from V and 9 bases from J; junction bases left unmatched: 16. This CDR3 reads CSVAQGARVDREQFF. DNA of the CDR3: TGCAGCGTCGCGCAGGGGGCCCGGGTGGATCGTGAGCAGTTCTTC.

The CDR3 sequence is CASLFGTSIYEQYF. The CDR3 DNA is TGCGCCAGTCTTTTCGGGACTAGTATCTACGAGCAGTACTTC. This chain joins TRBV23-1 and TRBJ2-7, with 8 bases matching TRBD2. TRBV23-1 is sorted into the ORF group, with uncertain function. J lost 3 bases, V lost 9 bases, and 10 bases had no gene match. The CDR3 length is 14 residues.

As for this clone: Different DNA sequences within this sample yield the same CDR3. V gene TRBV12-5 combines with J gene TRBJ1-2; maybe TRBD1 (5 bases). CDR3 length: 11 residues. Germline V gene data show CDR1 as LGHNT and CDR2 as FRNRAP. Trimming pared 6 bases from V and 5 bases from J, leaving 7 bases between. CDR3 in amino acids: CASGRGYGYTF. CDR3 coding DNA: TGTGCTAGTGGCCGGGGGTATGGCTACACCTTC.

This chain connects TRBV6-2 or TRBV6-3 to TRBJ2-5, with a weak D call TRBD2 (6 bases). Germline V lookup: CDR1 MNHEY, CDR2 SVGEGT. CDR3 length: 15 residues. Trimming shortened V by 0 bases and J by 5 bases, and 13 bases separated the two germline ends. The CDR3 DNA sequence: TGTGCCAGCAGTTACTCGGTGAAGCGGGTGGAGACCCAGTACTTC. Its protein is CASSYSVKRVETQYF.